The clone carrying this T cell receptor (beta chain) occurred a few times. Its specificity is unknown. This sample was included in a study of PD-1 blockade in classical Hodgkin lymphoma. Study overall: Once every 2 weeks, patients received intravenous nivolumab at 3 mg/kg.

Every patient had relapsed following autologous stem cell transplantation, and cohorts differed in brentuximab vedotin exposure. Purification of CD4+ T cells from thawed PBMCs was achieved by magnetic negative selection. Profiling relied on immunoSEQ multiplex PCR, and the TCRdb table lists in-frame clones only, not all of them. The repertoire has about 27,000 clones, over 65% of them found once; the top ten carry around 2.3%. General study findings and limits: Diminished baseline TCR diversity has been reported in newly diagnosed patients relative to healthy donors. Whereas CD4+ TCR diversity had risen significantly by C4D1, CD8+ TCR diversity had not. Complete responders possessed baseline diversity comparable to newly diagnosed patients.

This TCR derives from a human donor with classical Hodgkin lymphoma. The source material was CD4+ T cells from blood, sampled at baseline.

The CDR3 nucleotides are TGTGCCAGCACAGGGGGCAACTATGGCTACACCTTC. This codes for CASTGGNYGYTF. The chain links TRBV6-5 to TRBJ1-2; 8 positions match TRBD1. CDR1 and CDR2 (germline): MNHEY, SVGAGI. The CDR3 covers 12 residues. With V trimmed by 7 bases and J by 2 bases, 0 bases remained unmatched.